Only one count was recorded for the clone carrying this TCR beta chain. Original methodology: Amplification with reference gene primers provided the estimates of nucleated cell counts. Clones were sequenced by immunoSEQ multiplex PCR, and TCRdb holds only the in-frame ones, with some missing. That table supplies the V and J calls and clone size; D and trimming were determined from the DNA. Seen here are over 150,000 clones, around 80% observed once, and the top ten hold approximately 2.9%. Looked up from germline, CDR1 is SGHDN and CDR2 is FVKESK. Trimming stripped 1 base from V and 1 base from J, with 8 bases between. The CDR3 is 15 residues long. This record comes from a study of blood T cell repertoires in COVID-19. On the study more broadly: Specimens from acute and convalescent COVID-19 originated in the United States, Italy and Spain. The analysed material was cDNA or gDNA that came from T cells, B-cell-depleted T cells, or PBMCs.

The clonotype comes from a woman aged 60-75 years with acute or convalescent COVID-19. The source material was peripheral blood. The rearrangement joins TRBV14 to TRBJ2-1; D unresolved. The CDR3: CASSQVLPSYNEQFF. CDR3 bases: TGTGCCAGCAGCCAAGTACTCCCTTCCTACAATGAGCAGTTCTTC.